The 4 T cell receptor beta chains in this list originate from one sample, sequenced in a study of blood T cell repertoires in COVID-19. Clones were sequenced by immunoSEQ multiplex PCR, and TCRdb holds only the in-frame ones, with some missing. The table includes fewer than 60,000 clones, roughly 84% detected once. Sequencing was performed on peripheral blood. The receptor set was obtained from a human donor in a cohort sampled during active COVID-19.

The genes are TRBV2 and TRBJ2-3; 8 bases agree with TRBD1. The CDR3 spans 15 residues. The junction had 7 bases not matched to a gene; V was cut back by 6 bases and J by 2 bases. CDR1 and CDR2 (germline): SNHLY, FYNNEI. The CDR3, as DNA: TGTGCCAGCAGCGAGCGGACAGGGCTCACAGATACGCAGTATTTT. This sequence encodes CASSERTGLTDTQYF. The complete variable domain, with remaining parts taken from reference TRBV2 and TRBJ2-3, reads EPEVTQTPSHQVTQMGQEVILRCVPISNHLYFYWYRQILGQKVEFLVSFYNNEISEKSEIFDDQFSVERPDGSNFTLKIRSTKLEDSAMYFCASSERTGLTDTQYFGPGTRLTVL.

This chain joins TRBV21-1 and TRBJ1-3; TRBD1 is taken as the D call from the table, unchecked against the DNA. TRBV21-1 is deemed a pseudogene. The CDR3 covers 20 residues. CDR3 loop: CASSTTGTGNEWDAGNTIYF. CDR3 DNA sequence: TGTGCCAGCAGCACAACCGGGACAGGGAACGAATGGGATGCTGGAAACACCATATATTTT.

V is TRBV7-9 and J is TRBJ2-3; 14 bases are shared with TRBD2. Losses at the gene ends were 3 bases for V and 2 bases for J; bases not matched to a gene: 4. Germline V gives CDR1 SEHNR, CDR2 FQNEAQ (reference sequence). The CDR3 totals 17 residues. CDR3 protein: CASSFGTSGSHTDTQYF. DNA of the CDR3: TGTGCCAGCAGCTTCGGGACTAGCGGGAGCCACACAGATACGCAGTATTTT. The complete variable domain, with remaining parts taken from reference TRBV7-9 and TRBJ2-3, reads DTGVSQNPRHKITKRGQNVTFRCDPISEHNRLYWYRQTLGQGPEFLTYFQNEAQLEKSRLLSDRFSAERPKGSFSTLEIQRTEQGDSAMYLCASSFGTSGSHTDTQYFGPGTRLTVL.

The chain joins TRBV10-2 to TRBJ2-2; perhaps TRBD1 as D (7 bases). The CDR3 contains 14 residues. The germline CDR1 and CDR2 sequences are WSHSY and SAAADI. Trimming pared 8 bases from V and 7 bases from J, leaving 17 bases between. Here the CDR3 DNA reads TGCGCCAGCGGAAACAGGGGAGGTGACGGGGAGCTGTTTTTT. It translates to CASGNRGGDGELFF.